This TCR beta chain was observed in a study of shared clonotypes between healthy human individuals. Repertoires were generated with immunoSEQ multiplex PCR, while TCRdb's copy carries only in-frame clones and drops some. The sample comprises roughly 760,000 clones, around 72% of which are singletons, and around 1.6% rests with the top ten. J gave up 2 bases and V 0 bases, and 4 bases lay outside the gene matches. From germline, CDR1 is SGHKS and CDR2 YYEKEE (reference sequence). This CDR3 comprises 15 residues. The V gene is TRBV5-5, the J gene TRBJ2-7; TRBD1 matches 8 bases. This clonotype originated in a young woman in good health. Sequencing used memory CD4+ T cells sorted from blood. Subset given: CD45RA-negative fraction. CDR3 coding DNA: TGTGCCAGCAGCTTGGCTGTGACAGGGGCCTACGAGCAGTACTTC. This codes for CASSLAVTGAYEQYF.